This T cell receptor beta chain derives from a study of CD8+CD57+ T cells in acquired aplastic anemia. Study background: Sorted CD4+ plus CD8+ cells gave DNA averaging approximately 2.9 ug.

An expansion of CD8+CD57+ cells by flow cytometry had been shown in patients chosen for sequencing. Severe acquired aplastic anemia was diagnosed in all patients. No therapy had been given to the patients at the time of blood sampling. The CDR3 covers 13 residues. From germline, CDR1 is KGHDR and CDR2 SFDVKD. As concerns this clonotype: The junction does not match germline at one end; this may be a read error.

CDR3 and TCR beta VDJ profiling relied on genomic DNA as the template. MiXCR, run by TCRdb on the reads, gives a single entry per CDR3 protein. The top ten clones hold roughly 1.8% of a sample with 150,000 to 200,000 distinct CDR3 sequences, roughly half of them seen once. The sample consisted of sorted CD4+, CD8+, or CD8+CD57+ T cells (not recorded which) from PBMCs. The sequence derives from a human donor with aplastic anemia. The V gene is TRBV24-1, the J gene TRBJ2-7; 7 bases are a match to TRBD1. This CDR3 reads CAISAGTAYEQYF. CDR3 DNA: TGTGCCATCAGTGCCGGGACAGCTTACGAGCAGTACTTC.